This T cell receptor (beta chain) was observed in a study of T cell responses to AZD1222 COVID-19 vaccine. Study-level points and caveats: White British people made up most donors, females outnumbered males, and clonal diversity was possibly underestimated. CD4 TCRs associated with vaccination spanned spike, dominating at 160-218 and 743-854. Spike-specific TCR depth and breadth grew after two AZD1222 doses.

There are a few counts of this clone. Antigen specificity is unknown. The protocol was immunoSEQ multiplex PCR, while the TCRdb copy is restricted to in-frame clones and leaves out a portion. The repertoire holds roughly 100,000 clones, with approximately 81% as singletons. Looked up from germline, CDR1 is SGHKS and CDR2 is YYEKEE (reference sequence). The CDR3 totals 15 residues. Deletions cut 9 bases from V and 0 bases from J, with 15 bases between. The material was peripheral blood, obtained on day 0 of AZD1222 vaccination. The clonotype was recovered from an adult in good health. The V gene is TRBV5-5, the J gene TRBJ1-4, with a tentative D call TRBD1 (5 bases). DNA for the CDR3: TGTGCCACCCGGGGACTAGGCGCAACTAATGAAAAACTGTTTTTT. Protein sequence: CATRGLGATNEKLFF.